The 25 T cell receptor beta chains below all came from one sample that was sequenced in a study of cytomegalovirus exposure and HLA in healthy donors. In the PCR, 60 Vbeta and 13 Jbeta primers were used. Assay: immunoSEQ multiplex PCR; the TCRdb copy retains only in-frame clones and omits some. The table lists under 150,000 clones, roughly four fifths of them singletons. Source material: PBMCs. These receptors all come from a man in his thirties or forties in good health and CMV-seropositive.

This clone has more than one count but fewer than ten. The J gene is TRBJ1-1, the V gene TRBV28; 7 nucleotides line up with TRBD1. This CDR3 has 12 residues. Germline-derived CDR1 and CDR2 are MDHEN and SYDVKM. Germline trimming cut 3 bases from V and 10 bases from J; bases unmatched to any gene: 5. The CDR3 loop reads CASSLEQGRAFF. CDR3 sequence (DNA): TGTGCCAGCAGTTTGGAACAGGGGCGAGCTTTCTTT.

The chain combines TRBV9 with TRBJ2-1; 7 bases map to TRBD1. Germline CDR1 and CDR2: SGDLS and YYNGEE. The CDR3 totals 15 residues. The V gene end was trimmed by 0 bases and the J gene end by 8 bases; junction bases not matched to a gene: 8. The CDR3 is CASSVVQGLFDEQFF. In DNA form, the CDR3 reads TGTGCCAGCAGCGTAGTACAGGGGCTATTCGATGAGCAGTTCTTC.

This chain joins TRBV5-5 and TRBJ1-5; possible D gene TRBD1, 5 bases. Deletions cut 2 bases from V and 3 bases from J, with 15 bases between. CDR1 is SGHKS and CDR2 is YYEKEE in the germline V gene (reference sequence). The CDR3 has 16 residues. The CDR3 DNA reads TGTGCCAGCAGCTTTGGTGCAGGGCCTTCCAATCAGCCCCAGCATTTT. This translates into CASSFGAGPSNQPQHF.

Of note for this clone: Other DNA sequences within the sample encode an identical CDR3. The chain recombines TRBV6-1 with TRBJ2-5, with 10 bases that match TRBD1. Germline V gene data show CDR1 as MNHNS and CDR2 as SASEGT. This CDR3 region has 14 residues. Trimming at V came to 5 bases and at J to 2 bases, leaving 2 bases not matched to a gene. The CDR3 reads CASSRDRGQETQYF. The CDR3 bases are TGTGCCAGCAGTCGGGACAGGGGACAAGAGACCCAGTACTTC.

V gene TRBV7-7 combines with J gene TRBJ2-1; TRBD2 matches at 14 bases. J lost 6 bases, V lost 5 bases, and 9 bases had no gene match. There are 17 residues in the CDR3. CDR1 SSHAT and CDR2 FNYEAQ come from the germline V gene (reference sequence). Written as DNA, the CDR3 is TGTGCCAGCAGCCCCGCCGGGACTAGCGGGAGAATCAATGAGCAGTTCTTC. Encoded protein: CASSPAGTSGRINEQFF.

V is TRBV7-9 and J is TRBJ2-1; 11 bases fit TRBD2. This CDR3 has 17 residues. CDR1 is SEHNR and CDR2 is FQNEAQ in the germline V gene (reference sequence). Trimming took 0 bases from V and 8 from J; bases not matched to a gene: 9. The CDR3 sequence is CASSLAPVAGGVHEQFF. CDR3 nucleotide sequence: TGTGCCAGCAGCTTAGCGCCGGTAGCGGGAGGGGTACATGAGCAGTTCTTC. The whole variable domain, filled in from reference TRBV7-9 and TRBJ2-1, reads DTGVSQNPRHKITKRGQNVTFRCDPISEHNRLYWYRQTLGQGPEFLTYFQNEAQLEKSRLLSDRFSAERPKGSFSTLEIQRTEQGDSAMYLCASSLAPVAGGVHEQFFGPGTRLTVL.

This clone was recorded once. The gene calls are TRBV7-6 and TRBJ2-7; 10 nucleotides match TRBD2. The CDR3 totals 17 residues. Germline V gives CDR1 SGHVS, CDR2 FNYEAQ. V lost 5 bases, J lost 3 bases, and 13 bases stayed unmatched. CDR3 in amino acids: CASSPITAIAGGYEQYF. DNA for the CDR3: TGTGCCAGCAGCCCGATAACCGCAATAGCGGGAGGCTACGAGCAGTACTTC.

As concerns this clone: Other DNA sequences from this sample encode an identical CDR3 as well. V usage is TRBV28 and J usage is TRBJ2-3; D may be TRBD2 (5 bases). V was shortened by 4 bases and J by 6 bases, with 8 bases between the two germline ends. The CDR3 is 12 residues long. Germline lookup yields CDR1 MDHEN and CDR2 SYDVKM. The CDR3 protein is CASSSRGDTQYF. The CDR3 DNA reads as TGTGCCAGCAGTTCCCGCGGGGATACGCAGTATTTT.

This chain links TRBV6-5 with TRBJ2-1; TRBD2 matches at 8 bases. Germline CDR1 is MNHEY and CDR2 is SVGAGI. Trimming removed 6 bases from V and 8 bases from J; junction bases left unmatched: 9. This CDR3 is 14 amino acids long. CDR3 nucleotide sequence: TGTGCCAGCAGCACCGGGACTAGTGTATATGAGCAGTTCTTC. Amino acid sequence: CASSTGTSVYEQFF.

This sequence joins TRBV5-1 and TRBJ1-3; D unclear. The length of the CDR3 is 15 residues. With 4 bases removed from V and 0 bases from J, the gap between germline ends came to 11 bases. Germline-derived CDR1 and CDR2 are SGHRS and YFSETQ. The CDR3 loop is CASSLDTSSGNTIYF. The CDR3 coding sequence is TGCGCCAGCAGCCTCGACACGTCCTCTGGAAACACCATATATTTT.

The chain is built from TRBV13 and TRBJ2-7, with a tentative D call TRBD1 (5 bases). The CDR3 covers 18 residues. The ends were cut back, 4 bases at V and 0 bases at J, with 22 bases in the middle. The germline V gene encodes CDR1 PRHDT and CDR2 FYEKMQ (reference sequence). Written as DNA, the CDR3 is TGTGCCAGCAGCTACTCCGACTGGGGCAGGGCTATCTCCTACGAGCAGTACTTC. Translated, it gives CASSYSDWGRAISYEQYF.

The V call is TRBV2, the J call TRBJ2-6; D is unresolved. V shed 9 bases and J shed 0 bases, with 9 bases lying between them. This CDR3 spans 14 amino acids. Germline assignment: CDR1 SNHLY and CDR2 FYNNEI. CDR3 nucleotide sequence: TGTGCCAGTTTCGTCCCCTCTGGGGCCAACGTCCTGACTTTC. Protein sequence: CASFVPSGANVLTF.

This chain's CDR3 is CASSEGGSYNEQFF. The CDR3 bases are TGTGCCAGCAGCGAGGGGGGGTCCTACAATGAGCAGTTCTTC. The J gene is TRBJ2-1, the V gene TRBV9; TRBD2 is a possible D gene (7 bases). Per the germline V gene, CDR1 is SGDLS and CDR2 is YYNGEE. The CDR3 sequence is 14 residues long. V was clipped by 3 bases and J by 1 base, with 8 bases between them.

This rearrangement joins TRBV5-8 to TRBJ1-2; D ambiguous. The CDR3 length is 13 residues. The ends were cut back, 4 bases at V and 4 bases at J, with 11 bases in the middle. CDR1 is SGHTS and CDR2 is YDEGEE in the germline V gene. CDR3 amino acids: CASSLGLSYGYTF. The DNA of the CDR3 is TGTGCCAGCAGCCTAGGACTGAGCTATGGCTACACCTTC.

The chain is built from TRBV4-2 and TRBJ2-3, with a tentative D call TRBD1 (6 bases). Germline V gene sequence: CDR1 LGHNA, CDR2 YNFKEQ. V lost 2 bases and J 3 bases, leaving 15 bases between the germline ends. The length of the CDR3 is 16 residues. The DNA of the CDR3 is TGTGCCAGCAGCCAATTCACAGGGTCAACAACAGATACGCAGTATTTT. Its translation: CASSQFTGSTTDTQYF.

This clone was found once. This CDR3 reads CASSHTWGAENIQYF. The CDR3 DNA reads as TGTGCCAGTAGCCATACTTGGGGCGCGGAAAACATTCAGTACTTC. This chain connects TRBV19 to TRBJ2-4, with TRBD1 as a possible D gene (5 bases). The ends were cut back, 6 bases at V and 5 bases at J, with 17 bases in the middle. Per the germline V gene, CDR1 is LNHDA and CDR2 is SQIVND (reference sequence). The CDR3 sequence is 15 residues long.

The chain is built from TRBV19 and TRBJ2-6; tentatively, D is TRBD1 (6 bases). Germline values: CDR1 LNHDA, CDR2 SQIVND (reference sequence). The V gene lost 11 bases and the J gene lost 2 bases, with 10 bases spanning the gap. The CDR3 contains 13 residues. The CDR3 DNA is TGTGCCCCCTCAGGGGCTGGGGCCAACGTCCTGACTTTC. It encodes CAPSGAGANVLTF.

Concerning this clone itself: Other DNA sequences in the same sample also yield this CDR3. The CDR3 DNA follows: TGTGCCAGCACCCAGGGTCACGAGCAGTACTTC. As protein: CASTQGHEQYF. The chain combines TRBV27 with TRBJ2-7, with D possibly being TRBD1 (5 bases). The CDR3 spans 11 residues. The V end was cut by 7 bases, the J end by 5 bases, with 9 bases between. Germline V gene data show CDR1 as MNHEY and CDR2 as SMNVEV (reference sequence).

The chain employs TRBV10-3 and TRBJ2-7; 8 nucleotides agree with TRBD1. Germline V gives CDR1 ENHRY, CDR2 SYGVKD. The CDR3 is made up of 13 amino acids. Trimming removed 3 bases from V and 3 bases from J; junction bases left unmatched: 1. The CDR3: CAISDGQGYEQYF. CDR3 coding DNA: TGTGCCATCAGTGATGGACAGGGCTACGAGCAGTACTTC.

The chain is built from TRBV19 and TRBJ2-6; D is uncertain. In germline, CDR1 is LNHDA, CDR2 SQIVND (reference sequence). The V and J ends lost 6 bases and 0 bases respectively, with 9 bases between them. CDR3 length equals 15 residues. The CDR3 DNA reads as TGTGCCAGTAGGATTGACATCTCTGGGGCCAACGTCCTGACTTTC. It is translated as CASRIDISGANVLTF.

This sequence joins TRBV28 and TRBJ2-5; D is unclear. This CDR3 comprises 14 residues. The V gene lost 10 bases and the J gene lost 0 bases, with 15 bases spanning the gap. The germline V gene encodes CDR1 MDHEN and CDR2 SYDVKM. CDR3 coding DNA: TGTGCCACTTCAACACCCTTATACCAAGAGACCCAGTACTTC. This encodes CATSTPLYQETQYF.

The chain employs TRBV2 and TRBJ2-7, with 8 nucleotides matching TRBD2. The CDR3 has 14 amino acids. V was clipped by 10 bases and J by 2 bases; unmatched bases: 10. CDR1 is SNHLY and CDR2 is FYNNEI in the germline V gene. The CDR3 coding sequence is TGTGCCAACAGACGGGGGGGGTCCACCTACGAGCAGTACTTC. Encoded protein: CANRRGGSTYEQYF.

This clone was recorded only once. The chain has TRBV7-9 and TRBJ1-1; 11 nucleotides agree with TRBD1. V shed 4 bases and J 6 bases; nucleotides not matched to a gene: 7. The CDR3 runs 15 residues. Germline CDR1 and CDR2: SEHNR and FQNEAQ (reference sequence). As DNA, the CDR3 is TGTGCCAGCAGCTCTACTAGGACAGGGGGCTCTGAAGCTTTCTTT. It encodes CASSSTRTGGSEAFF.

The chain is built from TRBV29-1 and TRBJ2-1; D may be TRBD2 (5 bases). The V gene lost 6 bases and the J gene lost 9 bases, with 9 bases spanning the gap. Germline CDR1 is SQVTM and CDR2 is ANQGSEA. The CDR3 extends over 10 amino acids. The DNA of the CDR3 is TGCAGCGTCCGGACTGGTGAGCAGTTCTTC. Translated: CSVRTGEQFF.

This chain connects TRBV4-2 to TRBJ2-3; 10 nucleotides agree with TRBD2. In germline, CDR1 is LGHNA, CDR2 YNFKEQ. V was clipped by 1 base and J by 4 bases; unmatched bases: 8. The CDR3 contains 17 residues. CDR3 DNA: TGTGCCAGCAGCCAAGGTTTACTAGCGGGATTCGCAGATACGCAGTATTTT. Translation: CASSQGLLAGFADTQYF.